The 21 T cell receptor beta chains below come from one sample, sequenced in a study of cytomegalovirus exposure and HLA in healthy donors (dated by TCRdb to the late 2010s). The library was built by means of the immunoSEQ multiplex PCR assay. In TCRdb, the immuneACCESS table is reduced to in-frame sequences with V and J assigned. These tables do not hold every clone; where another copy was compared, an unresolved V gene accounts for under half, and the others remain unexplained. A total of about 76,000 clones appear in this sample, approximately 93% of them only once. Of the sample, about 1.6% falls within the top ten clones. Sequencing input: PBMCs. Receptors were obtained from a man aged 18 to 30 in good health and CMV-seropositive.

The chain joins TRBV5-6 to TRBJ2-7, with D possibly TRBD1 on 5 matching bases. The CDR3 loop spans 14 amino acids. Deletions cut 0 bases from V and 0 bases from J, with 7 bases between. Germline values: CDR1 SGHDT, CDR2 YYEEEE. CDR3 sequence reads: CASSLGQNSYEQYF. The CDR3 bases are TGTGCCAGCAGCTTGGGACAGAACTCCTACGAGCAGTACTTC. Together with reference TRBV5-6 and TRBJ2-7, the CDR3 gives the full variable domain: DAGVTQSPTHLIKTRGQQVTLRCSPKSGHDTVSWYQQALGQGPQFIFQYYEEEERQRGNFPDRFSGHQFPNYSSELNVNALLLGDSALYLCASSLGQNSYEQYFGPGTRLTVT.

The chain couples TRBV7-8 to TRBJ2-1; D gene uncertain. The CDR3 is made up of 12 amino acids. In germline, CDR1 is SGHVS, CDR2 FQNEAQ. Between the trimmed V and J ends, which lost 3 bases and 7 bases, there was a span of 7 bases. Written as DNA, the CDR3 is TGTGCCAGCAGCTTGTCCAGGAATGAGCAGTTCTTC. It specifies CASSLSRNEQFF.

The chain couples TRBV30 to TRBJ2-5, with no clear D. CDR3 length: 13 residues. Germline V gives CDR1 GTSNPN, CDR2 SVGIG (reference sequence). Trimming left V 2 bases short and J 2 bases short, with 9 bases between. CDR3 coding DNA: TGTGCCTGGAGTTTTACCTATCAAGAGACCCAGTACTTC. Encoded protein: CAWSFTYQETQYF.

V usage is TRBV19 and J usage is TRBJ1-1; 7 bases fit TRBD1. J lost 1 base, V lost 8 bases, and 4 bases had no gene match. The germline gives CDR1 LNHDA, CDR2 SQIVND (reference sequence). This CDR3 region has 13 residues. The CDR3 loop is CASGGQWNTEAFF. The CDR3 nucleotides are TGTGCCAGTGGGGGACAGTGGAACACTGAAGCTTTCTTT. Variable domain in full (rest from reference TRBV19 and TRBJ1-1): DGGITQSPKYLFRKEGQNVTLSCEQNLNHDAMYWYRQDPGQGLRLIYYSQIVNDFQKGDIAEGYSVSREKKESFPLTVTSAQKNPTAFYLCASGGQWNTEAFFGQGTRLTVV.

V usage is TRBV27 and J usage is TRBJ1-2; 9 bases are shared with TRBD1. CDR1 and CDR2 from the germline V gene are MNHEY and SMNVEV (reference sequence). The ends lost 6 bases at V and 10 bases at J; junction bases unmatched: 6. The CDR3 has 12 amino acids. Here the CDR3 reads CASRGQGINYTF. CDR3 nucleotides: TGTGCCAGCAGGGGACAGGGTATAAACTACACCTTC.

CDR3 DNA sequence: TGTGCCAGTCGACAGGGCTACAATGAGCAGTTCTTC. This sequence encodes CASRQGYNEQFF. The genes are TRBV11-3 and TRBJ2-1; TRBD1 matches 7 bases. Germline CDR1 SGHNT, CDR2 YENEEA. The CDR3 totals 12 residues. Trimming at V came to 9 bases and at J to 3 bases, leaving 2 bases not matched to a gene.

The chain recombines TRBV30 with TRBJ2-7; the D gene is possibly TRBD2 (5 bases). Germline CDR1 reads GTSNPN; CDR2 reads SVGIG (reference sequence). This CDR3 has 12 residues. V was shortened by 3 bases and J by 5 bases, with 11 bases between the two germline ends. CDR3: CAWSGVPHEQYF. The CDR3 coding sequence is TGTGCCTGGAGCGGGGTTCCCCACGAGCAGTACTTC.

This rearrangement joins TRBV4-1 to TRBJ2-5; weak D call: TRBD1 (7 bases). There are 16 residues in the CDR3. Germline V CDR1 and CDR2: MGHRA, YSYEKL. With 4 bases removed from V and 1 base from J, the gap between germline ends came to 16 bases. DNA for the CDR3: TGCGCCAGCAGCCTCCCGGGGGCAGGGGGCCAAGAGACCCAGTACTTC. Translated: CASSLPGAGGQETQYF.

V usage is TRBV6-6 and J usage is TRBJ1-1, with D uncertain. Trimming stripped 2 bases from V and 8 bases from J, with 12 bases between. The CDR3 is made up of 13 amino acids. Germline CDR1 reads MNHNY; CDR2 reads SVGAGI (reference sequence). Here the CDR3 reads CASSYDGAKEAFF. DNA for the CDR3: TGTGCCAGCAGTTACGACGGAGCGAAAGAAGCTTTCTTT.

The J gene is TRBJ2-1, the V gene TRBV11-2; weak D call: TRBD2 (5 bases). Per the germline V gene, CDR1 is SGHAT and CDR2 is FQNNGV. V was shortened by 2 bases and J by 7 bases, with 12 bases between the two germline ends. This CDR3 contains 14 residues. CDR3 nucleotides: TGTGCCAGCAGCTTACGCCCGGGATGGAATGAGCAGTTCTTC. Encoded protein: CASSLRPGWNEQFF.

The J gene is TRBJ2-3, the V gene TRBV9; 11 bases map to TRBD2. The germline CDR1 and CDR2 sequences are SGDLS and YYNGEE. The CDR3 has 18 amino acids. V was pared by 0 bases and J by 0 bases, with 6 bases of the junction left unmatched. CDR3 sequence: CASSVGLGLAVSTDTQYF. The CDR3 DNA sequence: TGTGCCAGCAGCGTAGGCCTGGGACTAGCGGTTAGCACAGATACGCAGTATTTT.

The chain combines TRBV2 with TRBJ1-1; D not resolved. This CDR3 is 14 amino acids long. Trimming left V 3 bases short and J 1 base short, with 9 bases between. Germline CDR1 SNHLY, CDR2 FYNNEI. CDR3 protein: CASSDGRKNTEAFF. The CDR3 region has the DNA TGTGCCAGCAGTGATGGCAGAAAGAACACTGAAGCTTTCTTT.

The genes are TRBV9 and TRBJ1-1; D not resolved. V gave up 0 bases and J gave up 9 bases, with 12 bases separating them. This CDR3 region has 13 residues. Germline V lookup: CDR1 SGDLS, CDR2 YYNGEE. CDR3 protein: CASSVVIGGKAFF. The CDR3 DNA reads as TGTGCCAGCAGCGTAGTAATCGGCGGGAAAGCTTTCTTT.

V usage is TRBV7-8 and J usage is TRBJ2-3, with a possible D match to TRBD1 (5 bases). This CDR3 contains 14 residues. V was trimmed by 3 bases and J by 2 bases, leaving 9 bases between them. Germline V gene data show CDR1 as SGHVS and CDR2 as FQNEAQ. CDR3 bases: TGTGCCAGCAGCTTGGGGCCTTACACAGATACGCAGTATTTT. This gives the protein CASSLGPYTDTQYF. The whole variable domain, filled in from reference TRBV7-8 and TRBJ2-3, reads GAGVSQSPRYKVAKRGQDVALRCDPISGHVSLFWYQQALGQGPEFLTYFQNEAQLDKSGLPSDRFFAERPEGSVSTLKIQRTQQEDSAVYLCASSLGPYTDTQYFGPGTRLTVL.

The CDR3 bases are TGTGCCAGCTCAGGGACCAAAAACATTCAGTACTTC. It translates to CASSGTKNIQYF. V usage is TRBV7-8 and J usage is TRBJ2-4; perhaps TRBD1 as D (5 bases). The V end was cut by 8 bases, the J end by 2 bases, with 7 bases between. The V gene's germline CDR1 is SGHVS and CDR2 FQNEAQ. The CDR3 runs 12 residues.

The chain is built from TRBV28 and TRBJ2-2, with 9 bases aligning to TRBD2. The CDR3 covers 16 residues. With 3 bases clipped from V and 2 bases from J, the junction kept 4 bases outside the gene matches. The V gene's germline CDR1 is MDHEN and CDR2 SYDVKM. The DNA for the CDR3 is TGTGCCAGCAGTTTGATGGGGACTAGCAACACCGGGGAGCTGTTTTTT. Translating gives CASSLMGTSNTGELFF.

V gene TRBV19 combines with J gene TRBJ1-1, with D unresolved. Germline lookup yields CDR1 LNHDA and CDR2 SQIVND (reference sequence). The CDR3 length is 15 residues. With 5 bases removed from V and 1 base from J, the gap between germline ends came to 14 bases. The CDR3 region has the DNA TGTGCCAGTAGTTCAGGTCGGGGTAAGAACACTGAAGCTTTCTTT. This sequence encodes CASSSGRGKNTEAFF.

V and J are TRBV2 and TRBJ1-4; TRBD1 matches at 7 bases. V was pared by 6 bases and J by 5 bases, with 3 bases of the junction left unmatched. The V gene's germline CDR1 is SNHLY and CDR2 FYNNEI. This CDR3 is built from 13 residues. Here the CDR3 reads CASSDRANEKLFF. CDR3 sequence (DNA): TGTGCCAGCAGCGACAGGGCGAATGAAAAACTGTTTTTT.

This chain joins TRBV18 and TRBJ2-5; 9 positions agree with TRBD2. Looked up from germline, CDR1 is KGHSH and CDR2 is LQKENI. V was clipped by 3 bases and J by 2 bases; unmatched bases: 4. This CDR3 region has 15 residues. The DNA of the CDR3 is TGTGCCAGCTCACCCCAGAGCGGGAGGCAAGAGACCCAGTACTTC. It translates to CASSPQSGRQETQYF.

The chain links TRBV7-9 to TRBJ2-5, with TRBD2 identical over 7 bases. The CDR3 totals 14 residues. Germline CDR1 is SEHNR and CDR2 is FQNEAQ (reference sequence). Trimming removed 6 bases from V and 2 bases from J; junction bases left unmatched: 6. CDR3 sequence reads: CASRKGLSQETQYF. The CDR3 DNA is TGTGCCAGCAGAAAGGGACTAAGTCAAGAGACCCAGTACTTC.

The rearrangement uses TRBV6-1 and TRBJ1-5, with TRBD1 matching 7 bases. V was pared by 6 bases and J by 2 bases, with 4 bases of the junction left unmatched. CDR3 length: 14 residues. Germline CDR1 MNHNS, CDR2 SASEGT. Here the CDR3 reads CASRHGQGNQPQHF. CDR3 nucleotides: TGTGCCAGCAGACATGGACAGGGCAATCAGCCCCAGCATTTT.